The 20 T cell receptor beta chains below come from one sample, sequenced in a study of post-analysis software for immune sequencing data. Each TCR beta cDNA library carried unique molecular identifiers. A single record per CDR3 protein comes from TCRdb applying MiXCR to the PCR reads. The profile covers roughly 570,000 distinct CDR3 sequences, with 34% appearing a single time and 5% to 6% taken by the ten largest. These receptors are not linked to any known antigen. General study results and limits: Higher frequency in patients than in controls was seen for five TRBV segments, with TRBV5-6, TRBV5-1 and TRBV20-1 among them.

Sample: blood. Receptor source: a girl younger than 18 with multiple sclerosis.

The rearrangement joins TRBV20-1 to TRBJ2-5; D is unresolved. Trimming shortened V by 6 bases and J by 5 bases, and 13 bases separated the two germline ends. CDR1 and CDR2 (germline): DFQATT, SNEGSKA (reference sequence). The length of the CDR3 is 12 residues. Here the CDR3 DNA reads TGCAGTGCCAAGGTCAACAGCGAGACCCAGTACTTC. This encodes CSAKVNSETQYF.

This chain connects TRBV15 to TRBJ1-5; tentatively, D is TRBD1 (5 bases). In germline, CDR1 is LNHNV, CDR2 YYDKDF (reference sequence). The V end was cut by 5 bases, the J end by 4 bases, with 15 bases between. CDR3 length equals 15 residues. The CDR3 protein is CATSGENQGNQPQHF. CDR3 nucleotides: TGTGCCACCAGCGGGGAAAACCAGGGAAATCAGCCCCAGCATTTT.

The rearrangement joins TRBV7-9 to TRBJ1-2; TRBD1 matches at 10 bases. The germline CDR1 and CDR2 sequences are SEHNR and FQNEAQ (reference sequence). The CDR3 sequence is 16 residues long. Trimming cost V 4 bases and J 4 bases; bases outside gene matches: 9. This CDR3 is CASSSRTGGRVYGYTF. CDR3 bases: TGTGCCAGCAGCTCAAGGACAGGGGGTAGGGTCTATGGCTACACCTTC.

V is TRBV3-1 and J is TRBJ1-2; the match to TRBD1 covers 7 bases. The CDR3 runs 14 residues. After removal of 4 bases from V and 6 bases from J, the junction contained 8 bases not matched to a gene. Germline V gives CDR1 LGHDT, CDR2 YNNKEL (reference sequence). In nucleotides, the CDR3 is TGTGCCAGCAGCCTCATGACAGGGCCCCATGGCTACACCTTC. Amino acids: CASSLMTGPHGYTF.

This clonotype occurred a few times. The chain uses TRBV6-4 and TRBJ2-1; tentative D call: TRBD1 (5 bases). Germline V CDR1 and CDR2: MRHNA, SNTAGT. V lost 3 bases to trimming and J lost 2 bases, with 17 bases between them. CDR3 length: 17 amino acids. Written as DNA, the CDR3 is TGTGCCAGCAGTGAAGTGGCAGGGCAGGATGCCTACAATGAGCAGTTCTTC. Residues: CASSEVAGQDAYNEQFF.

This clonotype was recorded many times. The chain employs TRBV2 and TRBJ2-7, with 8 bases lining up with TRBD1. CDR1 is SNHLY and CDR2 is FYNNEI in the germline V gene. J was trimmed by 6 bases and V by 4 bases; bases with no gene match: 5. This CDR3 is built from 13 residues. CDR3 sequence reads: CASSVDRASEQYF. CDR3 in DNA: TGTGCCAGCAGTGTGGACAGGGCCTCCGAGCAGTACTTC.

The chain has TRBV5-1 and TRBJ1-4; D not resolved. CDR1 and CDR2 from the germline V gene are SGHRS and YFSETQ. Trimming removed 4 bases from V and 8 bases from J, with 15 bases in between. This CDR3 is built from 14 residues. The CDR3 coding sequence is TGCGCCAGCAGCCCGGATATCCCCTTCGAAAAACTGTTTTTT. As protein: CASSPDIPFEKLFF.

In the case of this clonotype: With a much larger clone just one base away, this may be a read error. The chain has TRBV12-3 or TRBV12-4 and TRBJ2-5; unclear D gene. Judging by the DNA end, TRBJ2-7 fits better; the J call may be wrong. The CDR3 length is 12 residues. The CDR3 loop is CAGSSNLYEQYF. CDR3 DNA sequence: TGTGCCGGCAGTTCGAATCTATACGAGCAGTACTTC.

The V and J genes are TRBV5-1 and TRBJ2-1, with 10 positions matching TRBD2. V lost 7 bases, J lost 4 bases, and 8 bases stayed unmatched. Per germline, CDR1 SGHRS and CDR2 YFSETQ. The CDR3 covers 15 residues. CDR3: CASSAGGPSYNEQFF. CDR3 bases: TGCGCCAGCTCAGCGGGAGGGCCTTCGTACAATGAGCAGTTCTTC.

The chain couples TRBV5-1 to TRBJ1-1; D unresolved. Trimming shortened V by 2 bases and J by 0 bases, and 14 bases separated the two germline ends. Germline CDR1 SGHRS, CDR2 YFSETQ. The length of the CDR3 is 16 residues. CDR3 residues: CASSLNRTRLNTEAFF. CDR3 sequence (DNA): TGCGCCAGCAGCTTAAACAGAACCAGATTGAACACTGAAGCTTTCTTT.

The V gene is TRBV5-1, the J gene TRBJ2-7; a weak D match, TRBD2 (5 bases). Germline CDR1 is SGHRS and CDR2 is YFSETQ. CDR3 length: 15 residues. V was cut by 0 bases and J by 2 bases, with 12 bases left in between. The CDR3 protein is CASSLATDYTYEQYF. The CDR3 nucleotides are TGCGCCAGCAGCTTGGCCACCGACTACACCTACGAGCAGTACTTC. Combining the CDR3 with reference TRBV5-1 and TRBJ2-7 gives the whole variable domain KAGVTQTPRYLIKTRGQQVTLSCSPISGHRSVSWYQQTPGQGLQFLFEYFSETQRNKGNFPGRFSGRQFSNSRSEMNVSTLELGDSALYLCASSLATDYTYEQYFGPGTRLTVT.

The J gene is TRBJ2-7, the V gene TRBV29-1; D gene ambiguous. V dropped 4 bases and J dropped 2 bases, with 12 bases sitting between them. CDR3 length: 13 amino acids. The germline gives CDR1 SQVTM, CDR2 ANQGSEA. DNA of the CDR3: TGCAGCGTTGCCGGCGAAGGAGCCTACGAGCAGTACTTC. The encoded protein is CSVAGEGAYEQYF.

Only a few counts were recorded for this clonotype. V and J are TRBV5-1 and TRBJ1-5, with D possibly TRBD1 on 5 matching bases. The CDR3 is 13 amino acids. Germline V CDR1 and CDR2: SGHRS, YFSETQ. V lost 4 bases and J 7 bases, leaving 12 bases between the germline ends. The CDR3 spells CASSPDGDQPQHF. CDR3 nucleotide sequence: TGCGCCAGCAGCCCCGATGGGGACCAGCCCCAGCATTTT.

This chain joins TRBV4-1 and TRBJ2-2; D gene unclear. The ends were cut back, 6 bases at V and 2 bases at J, with 4 bases in the middle. This CDR3 region has 12 residues. Germline CDR1 MGHRA, CDR2 YSYEKL. CDR3 amino acids: CASRINTGELFF. CDR3 nucleotides: TGCGCCAGCAGGATTAACACCGGGGAGCTGTTTTTT.

The chain joins TRBV20-1 to TRBJ2-1, with TRBD1 identical over 8 bases. CDR1 and CDR2 (germline): DFQATT, SNEGSKA (reference sequence). V lost 1 base, J lost 7 bases, and 12 bases stayed unmatched. The CDR3 spans 16 residues. In nucleotides, the CDR3 is TGCAGTGCTAGAGGAGCGATGGACAGGGTGCGGAATGAGCAGTTCTTC. This translates into CSARGAMDRVRNEQFF.

There are a few counts of this clonotype. The chain uses TRBV7-9 and TRBJ2-3; TRBD2 matches 8 bases. This CDR3 spans 14 amino acids. With 5 bases clipped from V and 5 bases from J, the junction kept 6 bases outside the gene matches. The germline V gene has CDR1 SEHNR and CDR2 FQNEAQ (reference sequence). This CDR3 is CASSPTAGGDTQYF. As DNA, the CDR3 is TGTGCCAGCAGCCCAACTGCGGGGGGAGATACGCAGTATTTT.

This chain connects TRBV20-1 to TRBJ1-1, with 10 bases fitting TRBD1. J was trimmed by 4 bases and V by 7 bases; bases with no gene match: 6. Per the germline V gene, CDR1 is DFQATT and CDR2 is SNEGSKA (reference sequence). The CDR3 is 13 amino acids. CDR3 nucleotide sequence: TGCAGTGTGCCGGGACAGGGGTCCACTGAAGCTTTCTTT. It yields the protein CSVPGQGSTEAFF.

The gene calls are TRBV2 and TRBJ2-7, with D perhaps matching TRBD1 (6 bases). The CDR3 contains 15 residues. The V and J ends lost 3 bases and 1 base respectively, with 13 bases between them. Germline V CDR1 and CDR2: SNHLY, FYNNEI. The CDR3 spells CASSETGDVSYEQYF. CDR3 nucleotides: TGTGCCAGCAGTGAGACAGGCGACGTTTCCTACGAGCAGTACTTC.

The V and J genes are TRBV4-1 and TRBJ2-3, with 15 bases that match TRBD2. The germline V gene encodes CDR1 MGHRA and CDR2 YSYEKL. Trimming took 0 bases from V and 6 from J; bases not matched to a gene: 7. The CDR3 consists of 18 residues. The CDR3 DNA reads TGCGCCAGCAGCCAAGAGGGACTAGCGGGGGGAATCCGCGATACGCAGTATTTT. It encodes CASSQEGLAGGIRDTQYF.

This sequence joins TRBV18 and TRBJ1-2; 7 bases fit TRBD1. Trimming at V came to 0 bases and at J to 1 base, leaving 8 bases not matched to a gene. Germline lookup yields CDR1 KGHSH and CDR2 LQKENI. CDR3 length: 17 amino acids. As DNA, the CDR3 is TGTGCCAGCTCACCACCTCGACAGGGAAAGTATAACTATGGCTACACCTTC. Its translation is CASSPPRQGKYNYGYTF.